This T cell receptor (beta chain) was retrieved from a study of control samples from healthy donors and cancer patients. CDR1 is LGHNA, CDR2 YSLEER, per germline. The CDR3 consists of 13 residues. The V end lost 1 base, the J end lost 8 bases, and 10 bases lay between the germline ends. Data came from immunoSEQ multiplex PCR; TCRdb stores just in-frame clones and leaves some out. The sample includes about 110,000 clones, 70% to 85% of them seen just once. This sequence joins TRBV4-3 and TRBJ2-3; D call uncertain. The sequence was obtained from a man between 18 and 29 years old in good health. The specimen sequenced was blood. DNA for the CDR3: TGCGCCAGCAGCCAAGTGCTTGGCCGTACGCAGTATTTT. Protein sequence: CASSQVLGRTQYF.